The source of this T cell receptor (beta chain) is a study of blood T cell repertoires in COVID-19. TCRdb's copy holds only in-frame clones and misses some; the assay was immunoSEQ multiplex PCR. This table holds more than 200,000 clones, about 90% found once. The germline CDR1 and CDR2 sequences are MNHEY and SMNVEV (reference sequence). This CDR3 spans 14 amino acids. Trimming took 5 bases from V and 0 from J, leaving 5 bases between them. Sequencing was performed on PBMCs or T cells enriched from blood (not recorded which). The sequence was obtained from a woman in her twenties or thirties with acute COVID-19. The V call is TRBV27, the J call TRBJ2-6; no firm D call. The CDR3 coding sequence is TGTGCCAGCAGTCCCAACTCTGGGGCCAACGTCCTGACTTTC. Residues: CASSPNSGANVLTF.